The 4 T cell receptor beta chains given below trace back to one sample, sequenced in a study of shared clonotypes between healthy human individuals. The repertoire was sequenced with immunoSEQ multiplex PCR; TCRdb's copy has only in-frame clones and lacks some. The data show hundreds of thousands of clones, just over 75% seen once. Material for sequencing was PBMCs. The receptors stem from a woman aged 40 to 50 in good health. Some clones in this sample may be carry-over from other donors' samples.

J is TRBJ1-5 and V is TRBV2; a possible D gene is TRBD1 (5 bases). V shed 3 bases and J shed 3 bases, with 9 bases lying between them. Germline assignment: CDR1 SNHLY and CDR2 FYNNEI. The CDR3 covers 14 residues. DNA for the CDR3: TGTGCCAGCAGTGATGGGACGGCCAATCAGCCCCAGCATTTT. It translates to CASSDGTANQPQHF. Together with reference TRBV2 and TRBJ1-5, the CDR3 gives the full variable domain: EPEVTQTPSHQVTQMGQEVILRCVPISNHLYFYWYRQILGQKVEFLVSFYNNEISEKSEIFDDQFSVERPDGSNFTLKIRSTKLEDSAMYFCASSDGTANQPQHFGDGTRLSIL.

In DNA, the CDR3 is TGTGCCAGCAGCTTAGCGCCCTCGACGGGGGCAACTAATGAAAAACTGTTTTTT. Protein sequence: CASSLAPSTGATNEKLFF. This chain joins TRBV7-9 and TRBJ1-4; the D gene is possibly TRBD1 (5 bases). The CDR3 covers 18 residues. V lost 0 bases to trimming and J lost 0 bases, with 14 bases between them. CDR1 SEHNR and CDR2 FQNEAQ come from the germline V gene (reference sequence).

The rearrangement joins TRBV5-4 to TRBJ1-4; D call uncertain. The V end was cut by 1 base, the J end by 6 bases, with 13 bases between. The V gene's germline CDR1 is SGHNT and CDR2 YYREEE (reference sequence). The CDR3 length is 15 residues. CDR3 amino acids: CASSLTSGVDEKLFF. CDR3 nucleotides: TGTGCCAGCAGCTTGACGAGCGGGGTCGATGAAAAACTGTTTTTT.

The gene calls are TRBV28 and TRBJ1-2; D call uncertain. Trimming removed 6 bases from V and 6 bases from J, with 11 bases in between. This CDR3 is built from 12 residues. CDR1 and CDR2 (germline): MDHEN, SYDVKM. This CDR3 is CASSQHRNGYTF. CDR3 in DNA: TGTGCCAGCAGCCAGCATAGGAATGGCTACACCTTC.